A single sample gave rise to the 26 T cell receptor beta chains below, sequenced in a study of OX40 agonist ivuxolimab in advanced cancers. Data came from immunoSEQ multiplex PCR; TCRdb stores just in-frame clones and leaves some out. The sample includes under 55,000 clones, 89% of them seen just once. Source: CD4+ or CD8+ T cells sorted from blood, taken in a trial of the OX40 agonist ivuxolimab. All receptors derive from an adult with an advanced solid tumor such as melanoma, head and neck, liver or kidney cancer.

V usage is TRBV7-9 and J usage is TRBJ2-4, with D tentatively TRBD1 or TRBD2 (5 bases each). Germline V lookup: CDR1 SEHNR, CDR2 FQNEAQ (reference sequence). This CDR3 contains 19 residues. V dropped 5 bases and J dropped 0 bases, with 23 bases sitting between them. DNA for the CDR3: TGTGCCAGCAGCCCCGCCGGGACCGAGCAATCAACAGCCAAAAACATTCAGTACTTC. It codes for CASSPAGTEQSTAKNIQYF.

V gene TRBV2 combines with J gene TRBJ2-7, with 8 bases matching TRBD2. Germline V lookup: CDR1 SNHLY, CDR2 FYNNEI. V lost 11 bases to trimming and J lost 3 bases; unmatched junction nucleotides: 6. This CDR3 comprises 12 residues. CDR3 in amino acids: CASLAANYEQYF. In DNA form, the CDR3 reads TGTGCCTCACTAGCGGCCAACTACGAGCAGTACTTC.

The rearrangement joins TRBV4-1 to TRBJ1-4; D possibly corresponds to TRBD1 (5 bases). V was pared by 0 bases and J by 8 bases, with 16 bases between. Germline V lookup: CDR1 MGHRA, CDR2 YSYEKL. The length of the CDR3 is 16 residues. DNA for the CDR3: TGCGCCAGCAGCCAAGAGGAGGGGATCAGCCTGGAAAAACTGTTTTTT. It specifies CASSQEEGISLEKLFF.

The rearrangement uses TRBV27 and TRBJ1-1; D unresolved. Trimming removed 9 bases at V and 1 base at J, with 9 bases between. CDR1 and CDR2 from the germline V gene are MNHEY and SMNVEV (reference sequence). The CDR3 has 12 amino acids. In DNA, the CDR3 is TGTGCCAGTGTTTCGCCGAACACTGAAGCTTTCTTT. This sequence encodes CASVSPNTEAFF.

The J gene is TRBJ1-2, the V gene TRBV2; 10 bases map to TRBD1. The CDR3 is made up of 15 amino acids. V trimming: 6 bases; J trimming: 6 bases; junction bases outside the gene matches: 10. Per germline, CDR1 SNHLY and CDR2 FYNNEI. The CDR3 sequence is CASSPGQGFEDGYTF. The CDR3 DNA sequence: TGTGCCAGCAGCCCGGGACAGGGGTTTGAGGATGGCTACACCTTC.

This clone occurred once. The CDR3 region has the DNA TGTGCCAGCAGTTCAAGAGGAAACACTGAAGCTTTCTTT. This sequence encodes CASSSRGNTEAFF. This rearrangement joins TRBV27 to TRBJ1-1, with D unclear. Trimming removed 4 bases at V and 2 bases at J, with 8 bases between. This CDR3 region has 13 residues. CDR1 is MNHEY and CDR2 is SMNVEV in the germline V gene (reference sequence).

The genes are TRBV2 and TRBJ2-3, with 8 bases that match TRBD2. CDR1 and CDR2 from the germline V gene are SNHLY and FYNNEI. The CDR3 length is 13 residues. Trimming cost V 6 bases and J 9 bases; bases outside gene matches: 8. As DNA, the CDR3 is TGTGCCAGCAGGGTGGGGACTAGTATCACGCAGTATTTT. Its translation is CASRVGTSITQYF.

This chain joins TRBV9 and TRBJ2-1, with 12 bases identical to TRBD2. The CDR3 extends over 17 amino acids. V was pared by 4 bases and J by 3 bases, with 8 bases of the junction left unmatched. From germline, CDR1 is SGDLS and CDR2 YYNGEE. This CDR3 reads CASSLRLAGGLYNEQFF. The DNA for the CDR3 is TGTGCCAGCAGCCTTCGGCTAGCGGGAGGGCTCTACAATGAGCAGTTCTTC.

The chain carries TRBV5-6 and TRBJ2-5; D is unresolved. The J call may be faulty, since TRBJ2-7 better matches the DNA end. The germline V gene encodes CDR1 SGHDT and CDR2 YYEEEE. The CDR3 is 14 amino acids. CDR3 nucleotides: TGTGCCAGCAGCTTTGGCGGCGGCTCCTACGAGCAGTACTTC. Translating gives CASSFGGGSYEQYF.

This chain joins TRBV27 and TRBJ2-3, with D possibly TRBD2 on 6 matching bases. This CDR3 has 17 amino acids. V was clipped by 4 bases and J by 1 base, with 18 bases between them. CDR1 MNHEY and CDR2 SMNVEV come from the germline V gene (reference sequence). CDR3 nucleotides: TGTGCCAGCAGTTCCCTTGGTAGCGGCTTCCGCACAGATACGCAGTATTTT. Translating it yields CASSSLGSGFRTDTQYF.

This chain links TRBV5-4 with TRBJ2-5; 7 bases map to TRBD2. Germline V gives CDR1 SGHNT, CDR2 YYREEE (reference sequence). V trimming: 3 bases; J trimming: 3 bases; junction bases outside the gene matches: 5. CDR3 length: 14 residues. The CDR3 DNA is TGTGCCAGCAGCTCGCCGGGGGGAGAAGAGACCCAGTACTTC. Protein product: CASSSPGGEETQYF.

The J gene is TRBJ1-1, the V gene TRBV27, with 8 nucleotides matching TRBD1. Unmatched junction bases numbered 3, after V lost 5 bases and J lost 1 base. CDR1 is MNHEY, CDR2 SMNVEV, per germline (reference sequence). The CDR3 is 14 amino acids. CDR3 region: CASSPTGENTEAFF. CDR3 bases: TGTGCCAGCAGTCCGACAGGGGAGAACACTGAAGCTTTCTTT.

This clone was observed a handful of times. This rearrangement joins TRBV18 to TRBJ1-2; 9 bases align to TRBD1. Germline CDR1 is KGHSH and CDR2 is LQKENI. The CDR3 sequence is 14 residues long. With V trimmed by 6 bases and J by 5 bases, 7 bases remained unmatched. The CDR3 protein is CASSERDRVYGYTF. The CDR3 nucleotides are TGTGCCAGCTCGGAAAGGGACAGGGTTTATGGCTACACCTTC.

V gene TRBV13 combines with J gene TRBJ1-2, with D possibly matching TRBD1 (5 bases). Germline lookup yields CDR1 PRHDT and CDR2 FYEKMQ (reference sequence). The CDR3 covers 15 residues. The V and J ends lost 0 bases and 4 bases respectively, with 12 bases between them. Here the CDR3 DNA reads TGTGCCAGCAGCTTAGGCCGGGGCCCGATCTATGGCTACACCTTC. The encoded protein is CASSLGRGPIYGYTF.

The rearrangement joins TRBV11-2 to TRBJ2-1, with TRBD2 matching over 8 bases. Germline CDR1 reads SGHAT; CDR2 reads FQNNGV. This CDR3 region has 17 residues. Trimming cost V 5 bases and J 4 bases; bases outside gene matches: 13. CDR3 nucleotides: TGTGCCAGCAGCGGGGAGAACGGGAGGGATTTATACAATGAGCAGTTCTTC. Translated, it gives CASSGENGRDLYNEQFF.

This clone was detected only a few times. The V call is TRBV14, the J call TRBJ2-1; D not certain. There are 14 residues in the CDR3. Per the germline V gene, CDR1 is SGHDN and CDR2 is FVKESK. With 3 bases removed from V and 6 bases from J, the gap between germline ends came to 12 bases. CDR3 in DNA: TGTGCCAGCAGCCAGTATCTTTCGGGCAATGAGCAGTTCTTC. This encodes CASSQYLSGNEQFF.

V and J are TRBV7-8 and TRBJ2-7; D gene uncertain. In germline, CDR1 is SGHVS, CDR2 FQNEAQ. V dropped 1 base and J dropped 2 bases, with 6 bases sitting between them. There are 13 residues in the CDR3. Written as DNA, the CDR3 is TGTGCCAGCAGCTTAGAAGTCGCCTACGAGCAGTACTTC. It codes for CASSLEVAYEQYF. Drawing the rest from reference TRBV7-8 and TRBJ2-7, the complete variable domain is GAGVSQSPRYKVAKRGQDVALRCDPISGHVSLFWYQQALGQGPEFLTYFQNEAQLDKSGLPSDRFFAERPEGSVSTLKIQRTQQEDSAVYLCASSLEVAYEQYFGPGTRLTVT.

This sequence joins TRBV5-1 and TRBJ2-7; D gene ambiguous. This CDR3 has 11 residues. V dropped 2 bases and J dropped 7 bases, with 7 bases sitting between them. Germline values: CDR1 SGHRS, CDR2 YFSETQ. CDR3 DNA: TGCGCCAGCAGCTTCGGTCAAGAGCAGTACTTC. It translates to CASSFGQEQYF.

The CDR3 bases are TGCGCCAGCAGCCAAGCTGGGGCCAACGTCCTGACTTTC. Translated, it gives CASSQAGANVLTF. The chain has TRBV4-1 and TRBJ2-6, with D hard to call. From germline, CDR1 is MGHRA and CDR2 YSYEKL. The CDR3 contains 13 residues. Trimming left V 1 base short and J 2 bases short, with 0 bases between.

The chain is built from TRBV19 and TRBJ2-7; no definite D call. V lost 3 bases, J lost 3 bases, and 12 bases lay in between. CDR3 size: 14 residues. CDR1 is LNHDA, CDR2 SQIVND, per germline (reference sequence). CDR3 region: CASSMMDGHYEQYF. CDR3 bases: TGTGCCAGTAGTATGATGGACGGCCACTACGAGCAGTACTTC.

The CDR3 sequence: CASSPGPQAFF. CDR3 in DNA: TGTGCCAGCAGCCCCGGGCCCCAAGCTTTCTTT. The chain has TRBV7-9 and TRBJ1-1; no definite D call. Germline V gene lookup returns CDR1 SEHNR and CDR2 FQNEAQ (reference sequence). Trimming stripped 5 bases from V and 9 bases from J, with 10 bases between. The CDR3 contains 11 residues.

This clone was observed once. The chain uses TRBV2 and TRBJ2-7, with TRBD2 as a possible D gene (5 bases). This CDR3 has 14 residues. With 2 bases removed from V and 2 bases from J, the gap between germline ends came to 10 bases. Germline CDR1 SNHLY, CDR2 FYNNEI. The chain's CDR3 is CASSEIGVTYEQYF. Here the CDR3 DNA reads TGTGCCAGCAGTGAAATCGGGGTTACCTACGAGCAGTACTTC.

This clone was recorded only once. The gene calls are TRBV9 and TRBJ1-1; perhaps TRBD1 as D (5 bases). The CDR3 length is 13 residues. The V and J ends lost 6 bases and 1 base respectively, with 10 bases between them. CDR1 is SGDLS, CDR2 YYNGEE, per germline. CDR3 coding DNA: TGTGCCAGCACCCCGGGGCAGAACACTGAAGCTTTCTTT. Its translation: CASTPGQNTEAFF.

The chain uses TRBV23-1 and TRBJ1-4, with 9 positions matching TRBD1. Being an ORF, TRBV23-1 has a function that is uncertain. The CDR3 runs to 16 residues. The junction had 10 bases not matched to a gene; V was cut back by 4 bases and J by 7 bases. DNA for the CDR3: TGCGCCAGCAGTCTAAACGGGGGGACAGGGCTTGAAAAACTGTTTTTT. Protein sequence: CASSLNGGTGLEKLFF.

The V gene is TRBV29-1, the J gene TRBJ1-2; D is unresolved. The CDR3 has 11 amino acids. The V gene's germline CDR1 is SQVTM and CDR2 ANQGSEA. V was cut by 2 bases and J by 9 bases, with 10 bases left in between. The CDR3 region has the DNA TGCAGCGTTGAATTGAAGGACTGCTACACCTTC. Encoded protein: CSVELKDCYTF.

This chain joins TRBV27 and TRBJ2-3; tentatively, D is TRBD1 or TRBD2 (5 bases each). The CDR3 runs to 15 residues. The V gene lost 7 bases and the J gene lost 5 bases, with 19 bases spanning the gap. The germline gives CDR1 MNHEY, CDR2 SMNVEV (reference sequence). CDR3 DNA: TGTGCCAGCATCCCCACCGCCGGGGCTGGAGATACGCAGTATTTT. Translation: CASIPTAGAGDTQYF.